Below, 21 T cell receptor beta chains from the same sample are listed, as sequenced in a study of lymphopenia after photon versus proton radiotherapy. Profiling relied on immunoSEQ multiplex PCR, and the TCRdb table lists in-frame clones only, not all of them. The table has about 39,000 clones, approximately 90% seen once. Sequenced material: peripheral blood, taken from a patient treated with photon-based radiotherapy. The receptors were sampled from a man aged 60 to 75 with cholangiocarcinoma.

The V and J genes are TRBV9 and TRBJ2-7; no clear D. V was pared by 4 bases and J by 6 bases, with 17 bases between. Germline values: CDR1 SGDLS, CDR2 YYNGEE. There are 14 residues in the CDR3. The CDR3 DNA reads TGTGCCAGCAGCTTCCGAACAGAGCCTAGCGAGCAGTACTTC. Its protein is CASSFRTEPSEQYF.

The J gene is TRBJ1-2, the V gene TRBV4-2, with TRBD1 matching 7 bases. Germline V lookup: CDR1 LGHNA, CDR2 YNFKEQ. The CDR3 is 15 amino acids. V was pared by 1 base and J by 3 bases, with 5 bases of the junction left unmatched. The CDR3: CASSQGDSGDYGYTF. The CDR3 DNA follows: TGTGCCAGCAGCCAAGGGGACAGTGGCGACTATGGCTACACCTTC.

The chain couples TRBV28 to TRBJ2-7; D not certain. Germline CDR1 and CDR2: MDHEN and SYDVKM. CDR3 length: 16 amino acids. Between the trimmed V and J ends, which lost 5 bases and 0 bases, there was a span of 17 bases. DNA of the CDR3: TGTGCCAGCAGTCGCTCCTCTAGGAATAGCTCCTACGAGCAGTACTTC. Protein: CASSRSSRNSSYEQYF.

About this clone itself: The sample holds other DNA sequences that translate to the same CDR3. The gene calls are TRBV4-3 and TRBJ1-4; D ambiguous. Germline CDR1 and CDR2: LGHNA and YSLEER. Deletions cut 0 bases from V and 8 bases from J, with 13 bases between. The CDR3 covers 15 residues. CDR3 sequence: CASSQDTGSGEKLFF. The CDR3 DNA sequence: TGCGCCAGCAGCCAAGATACCGGCTCGGGGGAAAAACTGTTTTTT.

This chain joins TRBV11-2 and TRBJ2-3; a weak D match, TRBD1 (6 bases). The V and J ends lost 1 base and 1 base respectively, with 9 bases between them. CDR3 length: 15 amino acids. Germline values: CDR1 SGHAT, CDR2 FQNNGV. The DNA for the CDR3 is TGTGCCAGCAGCTTAGCAGGGGTCCGCACAGATACGCAGTATTTT. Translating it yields CASSLAGVRTDTQYF. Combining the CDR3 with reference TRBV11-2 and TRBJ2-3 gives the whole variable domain EAGVAQSPRYKIIEKRQSVAFWCNPISGHATLYWYQQILGQGPKLLIQFQNNGVVDDSQLPKDRFSAERLKGVDSTLKIQPAKLEDSAVYLCASSLAGVRTDTQYFGPGTRLTVL.

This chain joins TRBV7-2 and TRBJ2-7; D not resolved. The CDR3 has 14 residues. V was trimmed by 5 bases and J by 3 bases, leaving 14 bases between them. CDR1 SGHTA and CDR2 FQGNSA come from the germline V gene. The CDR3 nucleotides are TGTGCCAGCAGCCAGCGTGTTGCGGACTACGAGCAGTACTTC. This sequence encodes CASSQRVADYEQYF.

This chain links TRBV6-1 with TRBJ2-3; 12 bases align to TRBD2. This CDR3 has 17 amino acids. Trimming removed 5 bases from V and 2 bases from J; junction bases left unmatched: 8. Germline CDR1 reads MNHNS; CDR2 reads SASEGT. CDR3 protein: CASSKGLAGSNTDTQYF. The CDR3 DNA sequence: TGTGCCAGCAGTAAAGGACTAGCGGGGAGCAACACAGATACGCAGTATTTT.

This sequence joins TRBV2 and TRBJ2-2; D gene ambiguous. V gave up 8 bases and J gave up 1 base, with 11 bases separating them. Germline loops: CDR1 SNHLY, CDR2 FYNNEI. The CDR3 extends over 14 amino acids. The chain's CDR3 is CASLTDGNTGELFF. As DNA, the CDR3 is TGTGCCAGCCTTACGGACGGGAACACCGGGGAGCTGTTTTTT.

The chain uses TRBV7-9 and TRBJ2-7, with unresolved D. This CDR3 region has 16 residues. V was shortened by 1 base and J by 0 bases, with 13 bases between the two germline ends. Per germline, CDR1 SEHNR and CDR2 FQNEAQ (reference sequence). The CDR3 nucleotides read TGTGCCAGCAGCTTAGGGTCTGGGCAGAGCTCCTACGAGCAGTACTTC. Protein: CASSLGSGQSSYEQYF.

The CDR3 protein is CASSTGLAGTDTQYF. CDR3 bases: TGCGCCAGCAGCACCGGACTAGCGGGCACAGATACGCAGTATTTT. The V gene is TRBV5-1, the J gene TRBJ2-3, with 10 bases fitting TRBD2. Germline loops: CDR1 SGHRS, CDR2 YFSETQ. The CDR3 sequence is 15 residues long. With 4 bases clipped from V and 1 base from J, the junction kept 3 bases outside the gene matches.

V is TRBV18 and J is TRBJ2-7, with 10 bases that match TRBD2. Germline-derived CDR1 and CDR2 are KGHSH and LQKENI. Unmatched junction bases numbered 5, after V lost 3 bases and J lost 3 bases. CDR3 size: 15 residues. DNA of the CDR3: TGTGCCAGCTCACCGGCTAGCGGGAGCAGCTACGAGCAGTACTTC. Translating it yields CASSPASGSSYEQYF. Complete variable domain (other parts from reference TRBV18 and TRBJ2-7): NAGVMQNPRHLVRRRGQEARLRCSPMKGHSHVYWYRQLPEEGLKFMVYLQKENIIDESGMPKERFSAEFPKEGPSILRIQQVVRGDSAAYFCASSPASGSSYEQYFGPGTRLTVT.

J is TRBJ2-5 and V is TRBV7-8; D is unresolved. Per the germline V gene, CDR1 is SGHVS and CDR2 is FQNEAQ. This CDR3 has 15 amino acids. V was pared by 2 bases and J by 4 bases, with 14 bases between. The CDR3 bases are TGTGCCAGCAGCTTAACCGGGTTTTGGGGAGAGACCCAGTACTTC. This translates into CASSLTGFWGETQYF.

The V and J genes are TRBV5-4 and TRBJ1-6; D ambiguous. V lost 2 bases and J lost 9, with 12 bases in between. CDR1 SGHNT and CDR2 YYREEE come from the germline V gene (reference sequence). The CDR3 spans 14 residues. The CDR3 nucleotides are TGTGCCAGCAGCTTTGTTGGGGAGCGTTCACCCCTCCACTTT. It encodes CASSFVGERSPLHF. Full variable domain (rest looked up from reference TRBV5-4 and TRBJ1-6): ETGVTQSPTHLIKTRGQQVTLRCSSQSGHNTVSWYQQALGQGPQFIFQYYREEENGRGNFPPRFSGLQFPNYSSELNVNALELDDSALYLCASSFVGERSPLHFGNGTRLTVT.

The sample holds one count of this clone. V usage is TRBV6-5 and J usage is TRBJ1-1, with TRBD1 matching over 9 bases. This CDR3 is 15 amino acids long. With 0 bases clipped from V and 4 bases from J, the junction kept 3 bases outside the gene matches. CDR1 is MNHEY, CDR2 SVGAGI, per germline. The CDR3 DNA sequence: TGTGCCAGCAGTTACTCGACAGGGGGGAGCACTGAAGCTTTCTTT. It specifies CASSYSTGGSTEAFF.

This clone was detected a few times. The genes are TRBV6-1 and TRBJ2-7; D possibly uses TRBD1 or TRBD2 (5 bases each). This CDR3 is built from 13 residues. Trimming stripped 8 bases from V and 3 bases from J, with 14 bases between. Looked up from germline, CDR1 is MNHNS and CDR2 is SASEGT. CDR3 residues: CASRGPSDYEQYF. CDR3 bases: TGTGCCAGCCGGGGCCCCTCGGACTACGAGCAGTACTTC.

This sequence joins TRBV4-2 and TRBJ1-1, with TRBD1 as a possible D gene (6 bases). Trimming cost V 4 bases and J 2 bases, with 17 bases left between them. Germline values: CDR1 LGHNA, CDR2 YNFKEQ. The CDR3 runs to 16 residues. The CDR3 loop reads CASSRGTGTINTEAFF. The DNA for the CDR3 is TGTGCCAGCAGCCGAGGGACCGGGACAATAAACACTGAAGCTTTCTTT.

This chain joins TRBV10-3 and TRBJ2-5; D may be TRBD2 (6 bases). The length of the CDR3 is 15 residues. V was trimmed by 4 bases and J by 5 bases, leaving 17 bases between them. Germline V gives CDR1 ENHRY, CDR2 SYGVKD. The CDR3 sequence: CAISAPVGGGETQYF. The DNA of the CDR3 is TGTGCCATCAGTGCCCCGGTAGGCGGAGGGGAGACCCAGTACTTC.

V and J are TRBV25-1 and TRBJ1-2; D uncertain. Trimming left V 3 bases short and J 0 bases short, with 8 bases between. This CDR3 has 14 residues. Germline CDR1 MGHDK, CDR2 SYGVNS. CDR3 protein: CASSEDGANYGYTF. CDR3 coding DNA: TGTGCCAGCAGTGAGGACGGAGCTAACTATGGCTACACCTTC.

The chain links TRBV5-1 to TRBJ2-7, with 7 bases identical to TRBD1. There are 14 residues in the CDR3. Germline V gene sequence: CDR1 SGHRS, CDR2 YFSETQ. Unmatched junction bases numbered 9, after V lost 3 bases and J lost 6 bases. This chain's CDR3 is CASSYTGTAVEQYF. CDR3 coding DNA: TGCGCCAGCAGCTACACCGGGACAGCCGTCGAGCAGTACTTC.

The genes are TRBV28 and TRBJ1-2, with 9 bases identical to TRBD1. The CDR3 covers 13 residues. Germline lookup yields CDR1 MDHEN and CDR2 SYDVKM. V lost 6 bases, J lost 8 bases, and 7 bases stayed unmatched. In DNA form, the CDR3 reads TGTGCCAGCAGACCACAGGGGGCACTGGGCTACACCTTC. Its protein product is CASRPQGALGYTF.

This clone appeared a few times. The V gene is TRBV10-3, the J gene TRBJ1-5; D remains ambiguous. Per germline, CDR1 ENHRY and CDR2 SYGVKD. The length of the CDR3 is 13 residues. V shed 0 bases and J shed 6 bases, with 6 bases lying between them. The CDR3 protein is CAISESIPQPQHF. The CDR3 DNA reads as TGTGCCATCAGTGAGTCGATTCCTCAGCCCCAGCATTTT.